One and the same sample provided the 4 T cell receptor beta chains below, sequenced in a study of blood T cell repertoires in COVID-19. Sequencing used immunoSEQ multiplex PCR; TCRdb keeps in-frame clones, though not all of them. The sample consists of a few hundred thousand clones, about nine tenths of them appearing once. Material: PBMCs or T cells enriched from blood (not recorded which). The receptors derive from a middle-aged woman with acute COVID-19.

The chain links TRBV9 to TRBJ1-3, with 7 bases lining up with TRBD1. The CDR3 consists of 16 residues. Per germline, CDR1 SGDLS and CDR2 YYNGEE. The junction had 8 bases not matched to a gene; V was cut back by 1 base and J by 4 bases. CDR3 coding DNA: TGTGCCAGCAGCGTACGGGACAGTATGAGGGGAAACACCATATATTTT. Amino acid sequence: CASSVRDSMRGNTIYF.

The chain employs TRBV29-1 and TRBJ2-5, with D hard to call. V gave up 6 bases and J gave up 2 bases, with 4 bases separating them. Germline lookup yields CDR1 SQVTM and CDR2 ANQGSEA. CDR3 length: 10 residues. The CDR3 spells CSVGQETQYF. The CDR3 coding sequence is TGCAGCGTCGGTCAAGAGACCCAGTACTTC.

This clone has only one observation. The genes are TRBV5-4 and TRBJ1-2; 11 positions match TRBD1. The CDR3 totals 16 residues. With V trimmed by 6 bases and J by 4 bases, 11 bases remained unmatched. Germline-derived CDR1 and CDR2 are SGHNT and YYREEE (reference sequence). The CDR3 bases are TGTGCCAGCACCTTTGGGGGACAGGGGGTCGGCTATGGCTACACCTTC. Translation gives CASTFGGQGVGYGYTF.

The rearrangement links TRBV19 to TRBJ1-5, with a possible D match to TRBD1 (5 bases). In germline, CDR1 is LNHDA, CDR2 SQIVND (reference sequence). The CDR3 consists of 13 residues. Between the trimmed V and J ends, which lost 0 bases and 6 bases, there was a span of 6 bases. The CDR3, as DNA: TGTGCCAGTAGTATAGAGGGGGGTCAGCCCCAGCATTTT. It encodes CASSIEGGQPQHF. The complete variable domain, with remaining parts taken from reference TRBV19 and TRBJ1-5, reads DGGITQSPKYLFRKEGQNVTLSCEQNLNHDAMYWYRQDPGQGLRLIYYSQIVNDFQKGDIAEGYSVSREKKESFPLTVTSAQKNPTAFYLCASSIEGGQPQHFGDGTRLSIL.